This record covers a single T cell receptor (beta chain). The antigen is unknown. CDR1 and CDR2 (germline): MGHRA, YSYEKL. The CDR3 has 15 residues. V shed 1 base, J shed 5 bases, and the junction held 6 bases outside the gene matches. The donors were in the approximately 130-subject validation cohort; that cohort was separate from the roughly 680-subject first cohort. Assay used: immunoSEQ multiplex PCR; TCRdb lists only in-frame clones, some missing. The data show about 330,000 clones, about 85% seen once. The sample belongs to a study of cytomegalovirus exposure and HLA in healthy donors. Study conclusions and caveats: Three chains tied to CMV proved CMV antigen-specific in vitro. The study listed 150 to 200 cytomegalovirus-associated TCR beta chains. The dataset shows that most TCR sequences were rare, while some public TCRs occurred in many donors.

The receptor's source is a woman aged 25-40 years in good health and CMV-seropositive. This chain connects TRBV4-1 to TRBJ2-7; 9 nucleotides line up with TRBD1. The specimen sequenced was PBMCs. The CDR3 is CASSQVGTGKNEQYF. As DNA, the CDR3 is TGCGCCAGCAGCCAAGTTGGGACAGGGAAAAACGAGCAGTACTTC.